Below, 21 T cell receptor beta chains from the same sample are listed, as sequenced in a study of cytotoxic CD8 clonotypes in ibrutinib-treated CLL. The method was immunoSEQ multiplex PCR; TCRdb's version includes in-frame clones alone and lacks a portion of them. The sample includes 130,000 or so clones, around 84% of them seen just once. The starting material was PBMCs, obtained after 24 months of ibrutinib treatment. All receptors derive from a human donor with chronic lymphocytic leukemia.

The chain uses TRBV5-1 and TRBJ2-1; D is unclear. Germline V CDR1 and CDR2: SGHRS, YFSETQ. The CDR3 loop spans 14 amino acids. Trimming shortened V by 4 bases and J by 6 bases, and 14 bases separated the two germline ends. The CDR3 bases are TGCGCCAGCAGCAACGGTCCATCCGGCAATGAGCAGTTCTTC. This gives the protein CASSNGPSGNEQFF.

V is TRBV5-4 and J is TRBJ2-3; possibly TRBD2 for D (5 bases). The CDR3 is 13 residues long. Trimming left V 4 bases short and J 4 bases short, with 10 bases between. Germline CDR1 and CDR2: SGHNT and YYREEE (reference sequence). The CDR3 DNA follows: TGTGCCAGCAGCCGTCTGGGAGCAGATACGCAGTATTTT. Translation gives CASSRLGADTQYF.

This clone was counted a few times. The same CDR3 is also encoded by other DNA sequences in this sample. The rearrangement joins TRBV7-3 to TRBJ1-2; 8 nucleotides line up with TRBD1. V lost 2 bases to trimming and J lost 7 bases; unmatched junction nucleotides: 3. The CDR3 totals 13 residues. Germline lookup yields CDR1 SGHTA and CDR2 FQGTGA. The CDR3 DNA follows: TGTGCCAGCAGCTTAGGACAGGGCGGTGGCTACACCTTC. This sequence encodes CASSLGQGGGYTF.

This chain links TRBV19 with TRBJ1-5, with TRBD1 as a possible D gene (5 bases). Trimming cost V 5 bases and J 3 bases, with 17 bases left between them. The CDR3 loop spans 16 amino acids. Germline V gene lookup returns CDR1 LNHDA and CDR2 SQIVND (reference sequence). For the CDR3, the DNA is TGTGCCAGTAGTTCCACCGGGGGTACCATCAATCAGCCCCAGCATTTT. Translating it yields CASSSTGGTINQPQHF.

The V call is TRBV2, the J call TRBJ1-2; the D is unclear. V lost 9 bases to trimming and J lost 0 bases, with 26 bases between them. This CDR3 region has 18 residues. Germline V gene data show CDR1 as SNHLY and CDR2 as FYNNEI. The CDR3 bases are TGTGCCAGTACGGGAACCCCCACAGTGACGGTTTCTAACTATGGCTACACCTTC. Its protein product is CASTGTPTVTVSNYGYTF. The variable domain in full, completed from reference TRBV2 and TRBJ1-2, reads EPEVTQTPSHQVTQMGQEVILRCVPISNHLYFYWYRQILGQKVEFLVSFYNNEISEKSEIFDDQFSVERPDGSNFTLKIRSTKLEDSAMYFCASTGTPTVTVSNYGYTFGSGTRLTVV.

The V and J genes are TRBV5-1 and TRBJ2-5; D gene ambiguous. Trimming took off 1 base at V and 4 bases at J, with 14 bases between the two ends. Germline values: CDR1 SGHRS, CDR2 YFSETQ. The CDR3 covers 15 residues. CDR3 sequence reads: CASSLSSQPRETQYF. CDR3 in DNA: TGCGCCAGCAGCTTGTCGAGCCAACCGAGAGAGACCCAGTACTTC.

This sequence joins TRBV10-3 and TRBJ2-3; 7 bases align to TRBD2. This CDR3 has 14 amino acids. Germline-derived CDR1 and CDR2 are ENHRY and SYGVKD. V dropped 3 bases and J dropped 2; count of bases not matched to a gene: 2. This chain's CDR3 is CAISDRGDTDTQYF. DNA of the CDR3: TGTGCCATCAGTGATCGGGGGGACACAGATACGCAGTATTTT.

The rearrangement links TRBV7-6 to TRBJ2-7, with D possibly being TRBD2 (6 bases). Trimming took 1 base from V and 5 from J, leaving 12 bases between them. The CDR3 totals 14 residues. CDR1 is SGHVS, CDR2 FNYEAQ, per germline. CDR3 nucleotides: TGTGCCAGCAGCTTAGAGTGGCGGGGAGACGAGCAGTACTTC. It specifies CASSLEWRGDEQYF. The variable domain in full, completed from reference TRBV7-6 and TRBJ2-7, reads GAGVSQSPRYKVTKRGQDVALRCDPISGHVSLYWYRQALGQGPEFLTYFNYEAQQDKSGLPNDRFSAERPEGSISTLTIQRTEQRDSAMYRCASSLEWRGDEQYFGPGTRLTVT.

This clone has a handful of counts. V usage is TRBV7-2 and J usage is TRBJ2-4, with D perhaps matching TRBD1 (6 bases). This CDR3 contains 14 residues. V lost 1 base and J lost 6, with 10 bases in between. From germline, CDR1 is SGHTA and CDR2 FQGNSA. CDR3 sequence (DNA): TGTGCCAGCAGCTTAGACAGGGATCCAAACATTCAGTACTTC. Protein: CASSLDRDPNIQYF.

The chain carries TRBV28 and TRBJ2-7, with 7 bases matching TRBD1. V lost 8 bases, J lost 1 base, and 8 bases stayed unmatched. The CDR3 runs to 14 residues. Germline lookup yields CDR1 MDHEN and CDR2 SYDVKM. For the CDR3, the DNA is TGTGCCAGCTTCCGGGACAGCTTTTCCTACGAGCAGTACTTC. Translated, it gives CASFRDSFSYEQYF.

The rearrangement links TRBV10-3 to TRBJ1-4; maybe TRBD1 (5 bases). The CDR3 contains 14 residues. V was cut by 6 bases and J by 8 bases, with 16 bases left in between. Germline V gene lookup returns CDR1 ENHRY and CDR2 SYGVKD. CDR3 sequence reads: CAIRPDTEREKLFF. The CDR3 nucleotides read TGTGCCATCAGGCCGGACACCGAGAGGGAAAAACTGTTTTTT.

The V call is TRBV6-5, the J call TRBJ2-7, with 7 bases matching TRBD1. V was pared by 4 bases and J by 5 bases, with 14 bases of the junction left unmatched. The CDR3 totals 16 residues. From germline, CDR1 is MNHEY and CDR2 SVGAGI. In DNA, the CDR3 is TGTGCCAGCAGTTCCAGGCTCATTAGGGGGCAGGACGAGCAGTACTTC. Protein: CASSSRLIRGQDEQYF.

The CDR3 region has the DNA TGTGCCAGCAGCTCTTCAGGGGACACTGAAGCTTTCTTT. Amino acids: CASSSSGDTEAFF. The chain carries TRBV7-9 and TRBJ1-1; perhaps TRBD1 as D (6 bases). The CDR3 runs to 13 residues. The V gene's germline CDR1 is SEHNR and CDR2 FQNEAQ (reference sequence). V was cut by 4 bases and J by 3 bases, with 9 bases left in between.

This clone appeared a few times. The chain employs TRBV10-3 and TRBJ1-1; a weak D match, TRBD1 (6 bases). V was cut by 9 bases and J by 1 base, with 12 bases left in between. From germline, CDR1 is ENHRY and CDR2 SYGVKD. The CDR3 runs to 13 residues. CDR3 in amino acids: CAIRGQGNTEAFF. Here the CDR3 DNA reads TGTGCCATAAGGGGACAAGGGAACACTGAAGCTTTCTTT.

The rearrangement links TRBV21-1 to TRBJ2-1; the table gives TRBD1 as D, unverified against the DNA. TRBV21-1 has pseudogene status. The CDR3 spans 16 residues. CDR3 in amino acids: CASSKKRDRSYNEQFF. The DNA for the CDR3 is TGTGCCAGCAGCAAAAAGCGGGACAGGAGCTACAATGAGCAGTTCTTC.

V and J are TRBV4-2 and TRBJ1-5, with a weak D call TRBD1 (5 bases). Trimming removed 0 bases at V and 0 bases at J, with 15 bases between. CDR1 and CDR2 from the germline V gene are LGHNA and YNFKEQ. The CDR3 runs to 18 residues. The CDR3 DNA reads TGTGCCAGCAGCCAAGAACCCCCGCGACAGTATAGCAATCAGCCCCAGCATTTT. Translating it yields CASSQEPPRQYSNQPQHF.

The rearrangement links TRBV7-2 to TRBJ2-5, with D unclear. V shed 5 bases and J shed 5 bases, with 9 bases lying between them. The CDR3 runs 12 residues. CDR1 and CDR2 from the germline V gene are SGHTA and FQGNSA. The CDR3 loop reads CASSPRRETQYF. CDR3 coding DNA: TGTGCCAGCAGCCCCAGAAGGGAGACCCAGTACTTC.

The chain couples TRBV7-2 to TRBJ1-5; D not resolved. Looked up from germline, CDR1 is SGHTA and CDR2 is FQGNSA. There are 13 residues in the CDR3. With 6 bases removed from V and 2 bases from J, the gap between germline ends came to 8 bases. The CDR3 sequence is CASRSGGNQPQHF. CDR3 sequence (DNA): TGTGCCAGCAGGTCGGGTGGCAATCAGCCCCAGCATTTT.

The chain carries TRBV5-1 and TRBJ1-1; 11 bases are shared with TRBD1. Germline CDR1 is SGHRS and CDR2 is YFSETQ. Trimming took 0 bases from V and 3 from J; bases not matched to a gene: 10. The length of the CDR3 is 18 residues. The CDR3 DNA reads TGCGCCAGCAGCTTGGGCCGGGACAGGGGGGTTTATGACACTGAAGCTTTCTTT. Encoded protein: CASSLGRDRGVYDTEAFF.

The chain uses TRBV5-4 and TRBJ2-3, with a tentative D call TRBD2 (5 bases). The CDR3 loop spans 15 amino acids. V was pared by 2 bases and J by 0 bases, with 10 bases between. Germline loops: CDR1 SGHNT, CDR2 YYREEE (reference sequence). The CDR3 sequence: CASSLRSGSTDTQYF. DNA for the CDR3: TGTGCCAGCAGCTTAAGGAGCGGTAGCACAGATACGCAGTATTTT.

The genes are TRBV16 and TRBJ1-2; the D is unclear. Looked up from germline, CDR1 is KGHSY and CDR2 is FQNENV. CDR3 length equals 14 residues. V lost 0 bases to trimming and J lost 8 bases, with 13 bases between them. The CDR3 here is CASSQSLGIIGYTF. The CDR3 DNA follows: TGTGCCAGCAGCCAATCGTTAGGGATAATAGGCTACACCTTC.